These 20 T cell receptor beta chains were all obtained from the same sample, sequenced in a study of immune evolution from preneoplasia to lung adenocarcinoma. Only in-frame clones appear in the TCRdb table, and some are missing; sequencing was by immunoSEQ multiplex PCR. The sample shows approximately 3,600 clones, about 80% of them seen only once. Sequencing input: FFPE adjacent normal lung tissue. The receptors stem from a person between 60 and 80 years old with lung adenocarcinoma.

This chain joins TRBV7-9 and TRBJ1-3, with D hard to call. This CDR3 has 15 residues. Trimming left V 5 bases short and J 3 bases short, with 14 bases between. Germline V gene data show CDR1 as SEHNR and CDR2 as FQNEAQ (reference sequence). The CDR3 region has the DNA TGTGCCAGCAGCGCCGCAAACGGTTATGGAAACACCATATATTTT. Protein sequence: CASSAANGYGNTIYF.

The chain uses TRBV7-6 and TRBJ2-7; TRBD1 matches 7 bases. Germline-derived CDR1 and CDR2 are SGHVS and FNYEAQ. The CDR3 consists of 14 residues. With 8 bases clipped from V and 2 bases from J, the junction kept 9 bases outside the gene matches. CDR3 sequence reads: CASARDSTTYEQYF. The CDR3 region has the DNA TGTGCCAGCGCTAGGGACAGTACCACCTACGAGCAGTACTTC. The variable domain in full, completed from reference TRBV7-6 and TRBJ2-7, reads GAGVSQSPRYKVTKRGQDVALRCDPISGHVSLYWYRQALGQGPEFLTYFNYEAQQDKSGLPNDRFSAERPEGSISTLTIQRTEQRDSAMYRCASARDSTTYEQYFGPGTRLTVT.

This chain links TRBV9 with TRBJ2-5; D unclear. Germline CDR1 SGDLS, CDR2 YYNGEE. The CDR3 consists of 12 residues. Deletions cut 0 bases from V and 5 bases from J, with 5 bases between. The CDR3 bases are TGTGCCAGCAGCGTAGGTGGTGAGACCCAGTACTTC. Its translation: CASSVGGETQYF.

In its sample, this clone was seen once. The genes are TRBV6-6 and TRBJ2-7; D is uncertain. The CDR3 is made up of 11 amino acids. Trimming took off 4 bases at V and 2 bases at J, with 3 bases between the two ends. Looked up from germline, CDR1 is MNHNY and CDR2 is SVGAGI (reference sequence). The CDR3, as DNA: TGTGCCAGCAGTTCTACCTACGAGCAGTACTTC. Protein sequence: CASSSTYEQYF.

The CDR3 DNA reads TGTGCCTGGAGTGTACATGGGGCTAAGGAAGAAAAACTGTTTTTT. Its protein is CAWSVHGAKEEKLFF. The chain recombines TRBV30 with TRBJ1-4, with D possibly matching TRBD1 (5 bases). The CDR3 consists of 15 residues. Germline CDR1 reads GTSNPN; CDR2 reads SVGIG (reference sequence). The germline V and J ends were trimmed by 0 bases and 8 bases, with 16 bases remaining between them.

J is TRBJ2-7 and V is TRBV2; 8 bases fit TRBD2. V dropped 10 bases and J dropped 3; count of bases not matched to a gene: 8. The CDR3 consists of 13 residues. Germline V gene lookup returns CDR1 SNHLY and CDR2 FYNNEI. This CDR3 is CAITSGGHYEQYF. The DNA of the CDR3 is TGTGCCATTACTAGCGGAGGTCACTACGAGCAGTACTTC.

The chain links TRBV5-1 to TRBJ2-1; maybe TRBD2 (6 bases). From germline, CDR1 is SGHRS and CDR2 YFSETQ. This CDR3 spans 13 amino acids. V lost 1 base and J lost 7, with 9 bases in between. This chain's CDR3 is CASSLLGRNEQFF. CDR3 bases: TGCGCCAGCAGCTTGTTAGGGAGGAATGAGCAGTTCTTC.

The chain recombines TRBV28 with TRBJ2-5; D is ambiguous. Germline V CDR1 and CDR2: MDHEN, SYDVKM. This CDR3 comprises 14 residues. V was clipped by 6 bases and J by 0 bases, with 11 bases between them. CDR3 coding DNA: TGTGCCAGCAGACGAACTTCGTACCAAGAGACCCAGTACTTC. This sequence encodes CASRRTSYQETQYF.

This rearrangement joins TRBV4-2 to TRBJ2-7; tentatively, D is TRBD2 (5 bases). With 2 bases removed from V and 0 bases from J, the gap between germline ends came to 11 bases. This CDR3 is 15 amino acids long. Germline loops: CDR1 LGHNA, CDR2 YNFKEQ. CDR3 sequence: CASSQSRLASYEQYF. CDR3 nucleotides: TGTGCCAGCAGCCAAAGCCGGCTAGCCTCCTACGAGCAGTACTTC.

In its sample, this clone ranks as large. This chain uses TRBV6-5 with TRBJ2-7, with TRBD2 identical over 9 bases. The CDR3 runs 14 residues. Trimming removed 4 bases from V and 1 base from J; junction bases left unmatched: 2. Per germline, CDR1 MNHEY and CDR2 SVGAGI. CDR3 bases: TGTGCCAGCAGTTTAGCGGGAGCATCCTACGAGCAGTACTTC. This sequence encodes CASSLAGASYEQYF.

The chain joins TRBV5-1 to TRBJ2-7, with 14 bases fitting TRBD2. V was pared by 0 bases and J by 1 base, with 9 bases of the junction left unmatched. The CDR3 is 19 residues long. Germline assignment: CDR1 SGHRS and CDR2 YFSETQ. In DNA, the CDR3 is TGCGCCAGCAGCTTGGAATCGTCGACTAGCGGGAGGGCATCCTACGAGCAGTACTTC. Protein product: CASSLESSTSGRASYEQYF. The whole variable domain, remainder taken from reference TRBV5-1 and TRBJ2-7, is KAGVTQTPRYLIKTRGQQVTLSCSPISGHRSVSWYQQTPGQGLQFLFEYFSETQRNKGNFPGRFSGRQFSNSRSEMNVSTLELGDSALYLCASSLESSTSGRASYEQYFGPGTRLTVT.

The CDR3 DNA reads as TGTGCCAGCAGTTTAGCCGGGAATACTGAGCAGTTCTTC. Translated, it gives CASSLAGNTEQFF. The V and J genes are TRBV28 and TRBJ2-1; perhaps TRBD2 as D (5 bases). The V end lost 2 bases, the J end lost 9 bases, and 11 bases lay between the germline ends. This CDR3 spans 13 amino acids. In germline, CDR1 is MDHEN, CDR2 SYDVKM.

J is TRBJ2-1 and V is TRBV28, with TRBD2 identical over 13 bases. V shed 6 bases, J shed 3 bases, and the junction held 14 bases outside the gene matches. The CDR3 is 19 amino acids. The germline CDR1 and CDR2 sequences are MDHEN and SYDVKM. CDR3 region: CASRPPGLAGSSDYNEQFF. The CDR3 DNA reads TGTGCCAGCAGACCCCCGGGACTAGCGGGATCCAGTGACTACAATGAGCAGTTCTTC.

In its sample, this clone was seen once. The genes are TRBV30 and TRBJ1-1; unclear D gene. This CDR3 has 12 amino acids. V gave up 0 bases and J gave up 1 base, with 3 bases separating them. The germline gives CDR1 GTSNPN, CDR2 SVGIG (reference sequence). In nucleotides, the CDR3 is TGTGCCTGGAGTGTCTCGAACACTGAAGCTTTCTTT. This gives the protein CAWSVSNTEAFF.

The V call is TRBV18, the J call TRBJ2-1; a weak D match, TRBD2 (5 bases). The CDR3 totals 16 residues. Per germline, CDR1 KGHSH and CDR2 LQKENI. V lost 1 base to trimming and J lost 9 bases, with 19 bases between them. The CDR3 DNA is TGTGCCAGCTCACCACGCCACGGGAAGGTCACCAGTGAGCAGTTCTTC. Encoded protein: CASSPRHGKVTSEQFF. The variable domain in full, completed from reference TRBV18 and TRBJ2-1, reads NAGVMQNPRHLVRRRGQEARLRCSPMKGHSHVYWYRQLPEEGLKFMVYLQKENIIDESGMPKERFSAEFPKEGPSILRIQQVVRGDSAAYFCASSPRHGKVTSEQFFGPGTRLTVL.

The gene calls are TRBV6-4 and TRBJ2-1; tentatively, D is TRBD2 (6 bases). Germline lookup yields CDR1 MRHNA and CDR2 SNTAGT. There are 13 residues in the CDR3. V lost 3 bases, J lost 7 bases, and 10 bases lay in between. CDR3 DNA sequence: TGTGCCAGCAGTGAAGGCGGGAATAATGAGCAGTTCTTC. Protein product: CASSEGGNNEQFF.

The chain carries TRBV4-1 and TRBJ2-5, with TRBD2 identical over 13 bases. V lost 3 bases to trimming and J lost 4 bases; unmatched junction nucleotides: 8. The CDR3 has 17 residues. Germline V gene lookup returns CDR1 MGHRA and CDR2 YSYEKL. The CDR3 DNA follows: TGCGCCAGCAGCCAGGACACTAGCGGGAGGGCCTTAGAGACCCAGTACTTC. This encodes CASSQDTSGRALETQYF.

This chain connects TRBV9 to TRBJ2-1; 10 positions agree with TRBD2. J lost 8 bases, V lost 0 bases, and 14 bases had no gene match. Germline CDR1 SGDLS, CDR2 YYNGEE. The CDR3 spans 18 residues. The CDR3: CASSVGGQASGSSYEQFF. CDR3 DNA sequence: TGTGCCAGCAGCGTAGGGGGTCAGGCTAGCGGGAGTTCATATGAGCAGTTCTTC.

This clone was counted once. This sequence joins TRBV5-6 and TRBJ2-6; the D gene is possibly TRBD1 (5 bases). The V gene lost 2 bases and the J gene lost 2 bases, with 14 bases spanning the gap. This CDR3 is built from 17 residues. Germline assignment: CDR1 SGHDT and CDR2 YYEEEE. CDR3 in amino acids: CASSFYQGGTGANVLTF. Here the CDR3 DNA reads TGTGCCAGCAGCTTTTATCAGGGTGGCACTGGGGCCAACGTCCTGACTTTC.

The genes are TRBV2 and TRBJ1-2; D is uncertain. The length of the CDR3 is 12 residues. Trimming shortened V by 2 bases and J by 3 bases, and 4 bases separated the two germline ends. Germline V gene lookup returns CDR1 SNHLY and CDR2 FYNNEI. CDR3 loop: CASSERDYGYTF. The CDR3 DNA follows: TGTGCCAGCAGTGAAAGGGACTATGGCTACACCTTC.